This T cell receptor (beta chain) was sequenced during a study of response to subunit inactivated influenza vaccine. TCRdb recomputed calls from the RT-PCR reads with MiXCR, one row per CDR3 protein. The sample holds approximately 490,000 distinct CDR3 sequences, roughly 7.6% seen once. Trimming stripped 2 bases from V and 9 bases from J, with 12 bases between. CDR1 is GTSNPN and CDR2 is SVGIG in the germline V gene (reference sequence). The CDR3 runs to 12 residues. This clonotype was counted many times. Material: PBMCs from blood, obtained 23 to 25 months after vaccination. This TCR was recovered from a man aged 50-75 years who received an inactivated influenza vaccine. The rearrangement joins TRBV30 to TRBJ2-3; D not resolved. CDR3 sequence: CAWSFNFGTQYF. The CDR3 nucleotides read TGTGCCTGGAGTTTCAATTTCGGAACGCAGTATTTT.